The 4 T cell receptor beta chains given below trace back to one sample, sequenced in a study of Ad26.COV2.S vaccination and SARS-CoV-2 variants (dated by TCRdb to the early 2020s). The sample's treatment or condition label, in plain terms: roughly 20 received Ad26.COV2.S at low or high dose, single or two shots; roughly 5 received placebo; per-sample allocation not given. For vaccine and placebo recipients, the sequenced repertoires came from samples collected on day 63 after the first injection. Libraries came from the immunoSEQ multiplex PCR assay. TCRdb took this table from immuneACCESS and kept in-frame rearrangements with V and J called. Such tables lack part of the clones; where checked against another copy, unresolved V genes explain under half of the gap, and the rest is unexplained. This sample holds around 300,000 clones; 90% were observed only once. The ten biggest clones cover around 5.5% of the sample.

The sequencing here drew on peripheral blood, taken in a trial of Ad26.COV2.S vaccine versus placebo. The receptors come from a person aged 18-60 years who received the Ad26.COV2.S COVID-19 vaccine or a placebo.

The chain couples TRBV7-9 to TRBJ2-5, with 7 bases lining up with TRBD1. Germline V CDR1 and CDR2: SEHNR, FQNEAQ (reference sequence). Germline trimming cut 5 bases from V and 4 bases from J; bases unmatched to any gene: 4. The length of the CDR3 is 13 residues. The CDR3 nucleotides are TGTGCCAGCAGCAAAACAGGGGTAGAGACCCAGTACTTC. This translates into CASSKTGVETQYF.

The rearrangement joins TRBV2 to TRBJ2-7; D is undetermined. CDR3 length equals 11 residues. The V end was cut by 4 bases, the J end by 4 bases, with 5 bases between. The germline gives CDR1 SNHLY, CDR2 FYNNEI. CDR3 sequence (DNA): TGTGCCAGCAGTGGTTCTTACGAGCAGTACTTC. Translation: CASSGSYEQYF.

The chain uses TRBV10-1 and TRBJ2-5, with 10 bases aligning to TRBD2. The CDR3 consists of 16 residues. CDR1 and CDR2 (germline): WNHNN, SYGVQD (reference sequence). V trimming: 3 bases; J trimming: 3 bases; junction bases outside the gene matches: 7. CDR3 nucleotide sequence: TGCGCCAGCAGTGACGGTAAACTAGCGGGGAAAGAGACCCAGTACTTC. Its translation: CASSDGKLAGKETQYF.

The CDR3 loop reads CASSLSGGYGYTF. In nucleotides, the CDR3 is TGTGCCAGCAGCTTGAGTGGCGGCTATGGCTACACCTTC. The V and J genes are TRBV5-8 and TRBJ1-2, with D hard to call. Trimming pared 1 base from V and 4 bases from J, leaving 8 bases between. CDR3 length equals 13 residues. Germline V gene data show CDR1 as SGHTS and CDR2 as YDEGEE.